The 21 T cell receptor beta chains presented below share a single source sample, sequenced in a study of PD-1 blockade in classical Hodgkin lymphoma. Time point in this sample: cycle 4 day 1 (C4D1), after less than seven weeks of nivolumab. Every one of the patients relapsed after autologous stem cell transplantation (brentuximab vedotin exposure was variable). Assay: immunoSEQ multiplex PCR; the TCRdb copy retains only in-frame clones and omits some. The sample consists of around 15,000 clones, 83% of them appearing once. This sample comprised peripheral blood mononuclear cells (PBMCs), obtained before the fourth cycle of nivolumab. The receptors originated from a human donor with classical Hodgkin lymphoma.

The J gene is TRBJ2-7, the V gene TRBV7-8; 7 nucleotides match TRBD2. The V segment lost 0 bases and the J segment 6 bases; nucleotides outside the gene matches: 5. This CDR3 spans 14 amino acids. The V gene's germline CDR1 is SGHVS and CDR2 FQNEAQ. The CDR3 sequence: CASSLALGGTEQYF. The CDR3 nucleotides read TGTGCCAGCAGCTTAGCCCTGGGAGGGACCGAGCAGTACTTC.

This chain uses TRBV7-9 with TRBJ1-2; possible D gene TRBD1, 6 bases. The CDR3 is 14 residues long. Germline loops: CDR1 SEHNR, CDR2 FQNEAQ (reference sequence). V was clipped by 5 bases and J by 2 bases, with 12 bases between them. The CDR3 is CASSIGTTNYGYTF. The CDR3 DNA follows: TGTGCCAGCAGCATCGGGACAACCAACTATGGCTACACCTTC.

Here the CDR3 reads CATSRETSRSNYGYTF. CDR3 nucleotides: TGTGCCACCAGCAGAGAGACATCCCGTAGTAACTATGGCTACACCTTC. V gene TRBV15 combines with J gene TRBJ1-2; D ambiguous. The germline gives CDR1 LNHNV, CDR2 YYDKDF (reference sequence). This CDR3 has 16 amino acids. V was shortened by 0 bases and J by 1 base, with 12 bases between the two germline ends.

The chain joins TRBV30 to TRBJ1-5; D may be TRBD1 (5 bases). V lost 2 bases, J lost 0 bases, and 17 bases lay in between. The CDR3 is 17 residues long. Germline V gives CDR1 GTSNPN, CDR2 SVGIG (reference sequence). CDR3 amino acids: CAWSIASGLYSNQPQHF. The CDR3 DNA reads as TGTGCCTGGAGTATAGCGTCGGGACTATATAGCAATCAGCCCCAGCATTTT.

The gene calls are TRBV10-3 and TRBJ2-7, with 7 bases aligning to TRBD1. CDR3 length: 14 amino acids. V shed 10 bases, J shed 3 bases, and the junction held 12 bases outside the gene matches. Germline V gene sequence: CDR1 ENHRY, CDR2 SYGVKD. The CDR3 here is CATIPGTANYEQYF. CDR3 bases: TGTGCCACAATACCCGGGACAGCAAACTACGAGCAGTACTTC.

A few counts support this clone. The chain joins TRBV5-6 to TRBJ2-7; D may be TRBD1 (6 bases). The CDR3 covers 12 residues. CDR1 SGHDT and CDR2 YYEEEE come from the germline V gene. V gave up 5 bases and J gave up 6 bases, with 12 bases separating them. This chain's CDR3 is CASRIAGAEQYF. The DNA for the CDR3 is TGTGCCAGCAGGATCGCAGGGGCCGAGCAGTACTTC.

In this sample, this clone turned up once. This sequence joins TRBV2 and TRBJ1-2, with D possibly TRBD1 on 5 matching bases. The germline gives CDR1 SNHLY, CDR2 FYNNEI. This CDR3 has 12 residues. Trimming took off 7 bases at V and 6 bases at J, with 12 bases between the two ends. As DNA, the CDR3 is TGTGCCAGCACCGGGACTTTAGATGGCTACACCTTC. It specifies CASTGTLDGYTF.

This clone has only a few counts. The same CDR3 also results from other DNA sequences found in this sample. The CDR3 DNA reads TGCGCCAGCAGCCACGGTGGGACAGATACGCAGTATTTT. Translation: CASSHGGTDTQYF. This chain links TRBV5-1 with TRBJ2-3; the D is unclear. Trimming left V 4 bases short and J 3 bases short, with 9 bases between. Germline V gene data show CDR1 as SGHRS and CDR2 as YFSETQ. The CDR3 consists of 13 residues.

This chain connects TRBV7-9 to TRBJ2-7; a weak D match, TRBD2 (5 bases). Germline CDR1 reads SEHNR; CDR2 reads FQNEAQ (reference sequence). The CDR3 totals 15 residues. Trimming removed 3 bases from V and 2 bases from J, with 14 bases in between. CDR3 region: CASSLAAGITYEQYF. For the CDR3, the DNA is TGTGCCAGCAGCTTGGCTGCCGGGATCACCTACGAGCAGTACTTC.

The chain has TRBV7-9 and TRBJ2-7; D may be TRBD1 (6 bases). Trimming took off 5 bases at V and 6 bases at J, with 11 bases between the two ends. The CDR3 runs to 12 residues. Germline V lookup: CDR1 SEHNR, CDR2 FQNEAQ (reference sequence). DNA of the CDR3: TGTGCCAGCAGCCAAACAGGGCGCGAGCAGTACTTC. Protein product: CASSQTGREQYF.

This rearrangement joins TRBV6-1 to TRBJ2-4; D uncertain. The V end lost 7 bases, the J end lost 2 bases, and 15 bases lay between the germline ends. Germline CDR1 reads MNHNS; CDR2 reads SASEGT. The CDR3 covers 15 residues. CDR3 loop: CASTPTTISKNIQYF. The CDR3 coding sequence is TGTGCCAGCACCCCCACGACAATTTCCAAAAACATTCAGTACTTC.

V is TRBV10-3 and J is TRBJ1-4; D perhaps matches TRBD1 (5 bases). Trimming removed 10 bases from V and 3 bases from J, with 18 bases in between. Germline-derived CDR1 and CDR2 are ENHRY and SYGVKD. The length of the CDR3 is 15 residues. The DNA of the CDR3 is TGTGCCACCAAAGACGGGGGGACCTCTAATGAAAAACTGTTTTTT. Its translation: CATKDGGTSNEKLFF.

CDR3 in amino acids: CASSAGQPTNGYTF. CDR3 in DNA: TGTGCCAGCAGTGCCGGACAGCCTACCAATGGCTACACCTTC. The V and J genes are TRBV6-1 and TRBJ1-2; tentative D call: TRBD1 (6 bases). Trimming removed 4 bases from V and 6 bases from J, with 15 bases in between. This CDR3 has 14 residues. The germline V gene encodes CDR1 MNHNS and CDR2 SASEGT.

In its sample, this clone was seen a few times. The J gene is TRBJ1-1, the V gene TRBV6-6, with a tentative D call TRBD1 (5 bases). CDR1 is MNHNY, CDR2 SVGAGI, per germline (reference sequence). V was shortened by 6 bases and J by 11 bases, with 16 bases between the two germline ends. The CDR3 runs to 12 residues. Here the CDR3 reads CASSSDMGVAFF. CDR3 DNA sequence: TGTGCCAGCAGCTCCGACATGGGGGTTGCTTTCTTT.

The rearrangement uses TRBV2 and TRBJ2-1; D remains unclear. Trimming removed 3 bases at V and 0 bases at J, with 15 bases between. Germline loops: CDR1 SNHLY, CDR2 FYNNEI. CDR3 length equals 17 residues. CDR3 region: CASSELGFESSYNEQFF. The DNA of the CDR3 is TGTGCCAGCAGTGAGCTAGGGTTCGAAAGCTCCTACAATGAGCAGTTCTTC. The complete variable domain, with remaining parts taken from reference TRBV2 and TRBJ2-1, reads EPEVTQTPSHQVTQMGQEVILRCVPISNHLYFYWYRQILGQKVEFLVSFYNNEISEKSEIFDDQFSVERPDGSNFTLKIRSTKLEDSAMYFCASSELGFESSYNEQFFGPGTRLTVL.

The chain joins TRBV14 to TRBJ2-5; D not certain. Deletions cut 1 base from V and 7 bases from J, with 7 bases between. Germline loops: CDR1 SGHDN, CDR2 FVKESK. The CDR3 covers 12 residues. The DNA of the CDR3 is TGTGCCAGCAGCCAAGTCCTAGGGACCCAGTACTTC. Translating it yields CASSQVLGTQYF.

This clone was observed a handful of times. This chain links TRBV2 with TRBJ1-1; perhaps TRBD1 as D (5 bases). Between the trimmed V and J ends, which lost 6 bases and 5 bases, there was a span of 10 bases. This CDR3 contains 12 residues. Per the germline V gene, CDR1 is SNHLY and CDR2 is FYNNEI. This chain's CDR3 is CASRRGSTEAFF. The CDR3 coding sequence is TGTGCCAGCAGAAGGGGTAGTACTGAAGCTTTCTTT.

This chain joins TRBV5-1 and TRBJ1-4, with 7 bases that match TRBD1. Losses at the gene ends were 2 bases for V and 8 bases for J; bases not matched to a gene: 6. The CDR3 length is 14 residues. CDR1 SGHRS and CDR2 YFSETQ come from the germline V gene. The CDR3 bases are TGCGCCAGCAGCTTACAGGGGACGGCCGAAAAACTGTTTTTT. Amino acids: CASSLQGTAEKLFF.

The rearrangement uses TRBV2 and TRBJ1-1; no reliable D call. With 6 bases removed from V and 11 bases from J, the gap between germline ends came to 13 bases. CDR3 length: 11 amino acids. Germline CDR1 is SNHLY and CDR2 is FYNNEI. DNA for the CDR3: TGTGCCAGCAGGGACGGCCGAGTGGCTTTCTTT. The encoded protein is CASRDGRVAFF.

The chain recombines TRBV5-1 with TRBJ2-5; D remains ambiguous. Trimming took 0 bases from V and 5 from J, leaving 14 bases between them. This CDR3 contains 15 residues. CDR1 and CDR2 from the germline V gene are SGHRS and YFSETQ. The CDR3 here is CASSLAATERETQYF. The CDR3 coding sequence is TGCGCCAGCAGCTTGGCCGCGACGGAAAGGGAGACCCAGTACTTC.

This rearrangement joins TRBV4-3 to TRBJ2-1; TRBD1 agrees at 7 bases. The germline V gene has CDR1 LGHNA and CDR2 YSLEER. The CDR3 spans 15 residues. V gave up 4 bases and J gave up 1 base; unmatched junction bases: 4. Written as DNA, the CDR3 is TGCGCCAGCAGCCTAGACAGGGTTTCCTACAATGAGCAGTTCTTC. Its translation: CASSLDRVSYNEQFF.